Below, one TCR beta chain is given with its context. The specificity of this receptor is unknown. Base-call qualities are not available, and no considerably larger clone is one nucleotide away. Libraries were prepared through the immunoSEQ multiplex PCR assay. For the multiplex PCR, a mixture combining 60 forward primers for TCR Vbeta segments and 13 reverse primers for TCR Jbeta segments was used. Amplification of the CDR3 region of rearranged TCR beta genes was performed with a multiplex PCR assay on genomic DNA. The Illumina HiSeq System was used to sequence the amplified TCR beta libraries as 87-base-pair reads. The original pipeline was this. A later analysis counted 65 million to 90 million unique TCR beta chains across the 670 or so repertoires, and 10 million to 12 million of these chains were shared by at least two donors. A nearest-neighbor algorithm error-corrected the raw reads and collapsed the reads into unique sequences, merging closely related sequences to remove PCR and sequencing errors. V, D and J gene segments were assigned by aligning CDR3 sequences to IMGT reference sequences. Each retained sequence needed at least a six-nucleotide match to both a V gene segment and a J gene segment. Rearrangements were called productive when the CDR3 lacked stop codons and stayed in frame with V and J; all others were non-productive. CDR3 was defined according to IMGT convention as the region running from the second conserved V-encoded cysteine to the conserved J-encoded phenylalanine. In an earlier analysis of roughly 610 of the donors, sequences lacking an unambiguous match to a single V gene segment were excluded. An earlier analysis of approximately 590 of the donors called V segments functional above 56.7% productive rearrangements and segregating when the between-donor standard deviation exceeded 5%. To diagnose cytomegalovirus status from the catalog of TCR beta chain sequences, a statistical classification framework was built. In a later analysis, V and J genes were assigned by comparing TCR nucleotide sequences against IMGT/GENE-DB human TR gene sequences. The TCRdist pipeline was used in a later analysis to assign CDR3 sequences and most-parsimonious VDJ recombination scenarios. A later analysis defined each TCR beta chain by its CDR3 amino acid sequence plus V-gene family, and excluded reads lacking a unique V-gene family. In a later analysis, some 600 highly shared, low-generation-probability nucleotide sequences were removed to address suspected cross-contamination and a sequencing artifact. A later analysis calculated a clonal expansion index for each public chain from normalized within-repertoire ranks of inferred template counts. In a later analysis, generation probabilities were computed with a VDJ recombination model fitted to out-of-frame rearrangements, and the resulting probabilities were checked against IGoR. In a later analysis, hypergeometric tests were used to score TCR-TCR, TCR-HLA and TCR-CMV co-occurrence, with a repertoire-size bias correction applied to TCR pairs. To estimate false discovery rates, a later analysis permuted the HLA or CMV assignments 20 times. In a later analysis, co-occurring TCRs were grouped using DBSCAN, with TCRdist sequence similarity added in when clustering inside HLA-allele-positive subsets. Repertoires with fewer than 30,000 or more than 120,000 public chains were left out of co-occurrence clustering, as were four to six repertoires with anomalous nucleotide sharing. This immuneACCESS table, as held by TCRdb, lists in-frame sequences with V and J called but not all clones. Of the missing ones, under half trace to an unresolved V gene in checked studies; the others have no known cause. That table is the source of V, J and clone size, and D and trimming were worked out from the DNA. The sample table records roughly 180,000 clones; 75% to 80% of these occur just once. Roughly 3% of the sample is held by the ten biggest clonotypes.

This sample was included in a study of cytomegalovirus exposure and HLA in healthy donors (dated by TCRdb to the late 2010s). Background on the whole study: In an earlier analysis of around 540 of the donors, 250 to 300 Gb of sequence data and 100 million or so unique TCR beta sequences from roughly 190 million T cells were reported. An early release that covered approximately 600 HLA-typed donors contained about 290 gigabases of sequencing data and around 85 million unique TCR sequences. Among the roughly 430 genotyped donors, around 79% belonged to the genetic ancestry cluster associated with self-reported Caucasian donors. The study aimed to test whether signatures of past pathogen exposure could be identified by cataloging public T cell receptors. The study used immunosequencing to profile the T cell repertoires of several hundred subjects and linked those repertoires to cytomegalovirus serostatus. A separate validation cohort of some 130 different subjects was used in addition to the 666-subject first cohort. High-throughput TCR immunosequencing, statistical association of individual TCRs with disease status, and machine learning were combined to predict cytomegalovirus infection status. A later analysis re-examined previously published TCR beta repertoires from more than 550 donors and added high-resolution HLA genotyping to investigate patterns of TCR occurrence. The later analysis used no new phenotypic data to find candidate immune exposures, relying instead on TCR beta sequences and their occurrence across donors. An earlier analysis of some 500 of the donors used high-throughput TCR beta sequencing to judge whether each TCR beta V gene segment behaved as functional or pseudogenic. Donor age, sex, ethnicity and CMV serostatus were compiled together with the repertoire data. In a later genetic analysis, genome-wide SNP genotypes for about 55% of the roughly 700 donors were used, and that subset was treated as a discovery cohort. All discovery cohort repertoires had been generated using a single sequencing platform. Class I and class II HLA loci were covered by the typing at four-digit resolution. The number of typed donors differed by locus: about 620-640 for A, B, C, DRB1 and DQB1; 522 for DQA1; 600 to 610 for DPA1; and about 470 for DPB1. Because of strong linkage in the cohort, a few DR-DQ haplotypes were treated as single units for association and clustering. On average, roughly 200,000 unique TCR beta nucleotide sequences were sequenced per donor among some 430 genotyped donors of the cohort, with 15% to 20% of those sequences being non-productive. What the study reported, not specific to this receptor: Most CMV-associated TCR beta chains appeared to be HLA-restricted in a later analysis, and the HLA associations seemed to be driven largely by CMV exposure. In vitro tests confirmed that a few of the cytomegalovirus-associated TCR beta chains recognize cytomegalovirus antigens. Most TCR sequences were observed very rarely across donors, whereas some public TCRs were present in many individuals. A total of 164 TCR beta chains were listed by the study as associated with cytomegalovirus. For the cohort, immune exposure information was limited to CMV serostatus. According to the authors, the approach could potentially be generalized to other disease states and immunological phenotypes. A later analysis reported that several top co-occurrence clusters appeared linked to parvovirus B19, influenza, CMV and Epstein-Barr virus. Sequencing depth was assumed to be roughly uniform across donors in the presence/absence analyses, though that assumption may not hold. In this cohort, only TCR beta chains were sequenced, and detectable features were limited by the absence of alpha or paired-chain data. The sequencing pipeline was judged likely to have produced a cluster of highly shared sequence variants as a technical artifact. Assigning TCR associations to individual alleles was difficult when HLA alleles, especially DR and DQ, strongly co-occurred. Because counts were too low, some 17 rarely observed V segments, including chromosome 9 orphons, were left out of the earlier analysis of approximately 500 of the donors. A further reported finding was that TCR beta sequences accurately predicted the HLA-A and HLA-B alleles for most subjects in the first cohort. In both the original and validation cohorts, the classifier was reported to diagnose cytomegalovirus status with high specificity and sensitivity. A later analysis found that HLA-associated TCR beta chains were more clonally expanded and had lower generation probabilities than equally common non-associated chains. A later genetic analysis associated a missense DCLRE1C variant with V-gene and J-gene trimming of TCR beta chains, and an independent cohort replicated the association. In a later analysis, the rate of TCR association differed among HLA loci, with DRB1 alleles having the most associated TCRs and HLA-C alleles having the fewest. Linkage disequilibrium might explain the correlated functional status among segregating V segments, but an unknown experimental factor could not be excluded. Broadly in line with IMGT annotations, most TCR beta V segments showed up in productive rearrangements about 87% or about 30% of the time in an earlier analysis of 587 of the donors. Some IMGT-functional V segments, including TRBV6-2 and TRBV6-3, could not be distinguished by the 87-base-pair reads and were therefore excluded. Because HLA typing was unavailable for some donors at each locus, only the typed subset was used in association tests. In a later genetic analysis, fewer N-insertions in productive TCRs were reported among donors in an Asian-associated ancestry cluster than the 666-donor mean. At a false discovery rate of 0.05, a later analysis linked 15,000 to 20,000 TCR beta sequences to specific HLA alleles.

In total, over 600 healthy bone marrow donors made up the cohort. At the time of sampling, every cohort member was nominally healthy, though immune exposures that went unrecorded were likely present. The donor tested CMV seronegative, placing the donor among the approximately 400 seronegative members of the cohort. Every donor gave a peripheral blood sample, and the peripheral blood mononuclear cells from that sample were used for TCR beta sequencing. The Qiagen DNeasy Blood Extraction Kit was used to extract genomic DNA from the blood cell samples. CDR1 and CDR2 were assigned from the germline V gene (reference sequence) as PRHDT and FYEKMQ. From cysteine to phenylalanine, the CDR3 is 17 amino acids long. Solely the CDR3 DNA is kept, with 51 bases framed from the first base. V loses 2 bases at its end and J loses 0 bases; junction bases beyond the gene matches: 7.

The chain employs TRBV13 and TRBJ2-1, and 7 junctional nucleotides match TRBD2. Input material: PBMCs. This receptor was obtained from a female donor in good health and CMV-seronegative. At the DNA level, the sequence is TGTGCCAGCAGCTTAATGGCGGGGGTAAGCTCCTACAATGAGCAGTTCTTC. This sequence encodes CASSLMAGVSSYNEQFF.